This is a list of T cell receptor beta chains from one sample in a study of shared clonotypes between healthy human individuals. Clones were sequenced by immunoSEQ multiplex PCR, and TCRdb holds only the in-frame ones, with some missing. The sample has around 2.1 million clones, approximately 94% seen once; the top ten hold more than 1.5%. The sample comprised naive CD8+ T cells from PBMCs. The receptors derive from a man between 18 and 29 years old in good health. Some clones in this sample may be carry-over from other donors' samples. CDR3s leave out the opening cysteine and the closing phenylalanine or tryptophan.

TRBJ1-4,TRBV4-3,ASSQGGSYNEKLF
TRBJ1-6,TRBV4-3,ASSQDRGANSPLH
TRBJ2-3,TRBV7-6,ASSPNRYTDTQY
TRBJ2-3,TRBV5-6,ASTYRRDSTDTQY
TRBJ1-1,TRBV4-3,ASSQDRGLVGDTEAF
TRBJ1-2,TRBV6-5,ASSAGTYDYGYT
TRBJ2-1,TRBV28,ASSLLAGSYNEQF
TRBJ2-2,TRBV16,ASSQLRRGTGELF
TRBJ1-1,TRBV19,ASSTDGMNTEAF
TRBJ1-1,TRBV7-3,ASSFGGGTEAF
TRBJ1-2,TRBV15,ATSRDLNPSGTNYGYT
TRBJ1-1,TRBV5-5,ASSLIPAGQGMNTEAF
TRBJ2-1,TRBV30,AWSPTVVNNEQF
TRBJ2-1,TRBV4-1,ASSQALGSESYNEQF
TRBJ2-3,TRBV5-1,ASSFFTDTQY
TRBJ1-1,TRBV4-3,ASSQDPETEAF
TRBJ1-1,TRBV28,ASSREGNTEAF
TRBJ2-1,TRBV9,ASGMGPLTSYNEQF
TRBJ1-5,TRBV28,ASREQGNQPQH
TRBJ1-5,TRBV28,ASRPGTGVNQPQH
TRBJ2-1,TRBV9,ASSPMNSYNEQF
TRBJ2-7,TRBV27,ASSSRGGRAVYEQY
TRBJ2-4,TRBV19,ASSMVRGTDIQY
TRBJ1-1,TRBV27,ASSLFPEMNTEAF
TRBJ2-1,TRBV6-6,ASSYVSVRGNEQF
TRBJ1-2,TRBV5-4,ASSWGVVGTDYGYT
TRBJ1-2,TRBV7-9,ASSLGGGWEGYGYT
TRBJ1-2,TRBV6-4,ASNVQGFGYT
TRBJ1-3,TRBV29-1,SVEDQEEASGNTIY
TRBJ2-1,TRBV5-1,ASSQQGRVNEQF
TRBJ2-5,TRBV18,ASSRLSGSGDQETQY
TRBJ1-1,TRBV10-1,ASSVALNTEAF
TRBJ2-7,TRBV5-1,ASSQISGNSYEQY
TRBJ2-1,TRBV27,ASSGLAGANNEQF
TRBJ2-7,TRBV14,ASSSLRDRSYEQY
TRBJ2-7,TRBV11-2,ASSLGAKAYEQY
TRBJ2-3,TRBV5-1,ASSLEDGSTDTQY
TRBJ1-1,TRBV7-3,ASSPRGGGRDTEAF
TRBJ2-7,TRBV10-1,ASGRTGGPY
TRBJ2-5,TRBV7-9,ASSFGRYISEQETQY
TRBJ2-7,TRBV11-2,ASSFRQGAKEQY
TRBJ2-3,TRBV27,ASNDGTGNTDTQY